This T cell receptor (beta chain) was retrieved from a study of OX40 agonist ivuxolimab in advanced cancers. The study's findings and limits: Averaging showed that CD8+ T cells had more expanded clones than CD4+ did.

Comment on this clone: Its antigen is as yet unknown.

Between the trimmed V and J ends, which lost 0 bases and 0 bases, there was a span of 16 bases. Looked up from germline, CDR1 is SGDLS and CDR2 is YYNGEE. This CDR3 is 18 amino acids long. The protocol was immunoSEQ multiplex PCR, while the TCRdb copy is restricted to in-frame clones and leaves out a portion. The repertoire holds around 79,000 clones, about nine tenths seen once, with under 0.85% in the top ten. The chain links TRBV9 to TRBJ1-3; D uncertain. This sample comprised CD4+ or CD8+ T cells sorted from blood, obtained in a trial of the OX40 agonist ivuxolimab. This sequence originates from an adult with an advanced solid tumor such as melanoma, head and neck, liver or kidney cancer. Written as DNA, the CDR3 is TGTGCCAGCAGCGTAGAAGGGATGCCGAACTACTCTGGAAACACCATATATTTT. This gives the protein CASSVEGMPNYSGNTIYF.